The 3 T cell receptor beta chains below come from one sample, sequenced in a study of blood T cell repertoires in COVID-19. Data came from immunoSEQ multiplex PCR; TCRdb stores just in-frame clones and leaves some out. The sample carries more than 150,000 clones, roughly four fifths recorded once. The sequencing sample was made of peripheral blood. The receptors originated from a woman between 40 and 55 years old with acute or convalescent COVID-19.

V and J are TRBV30 and TRBJ2-4, with TRBD2 matching 11 bases. Trimming cost V 7 bases and J 7 bases; bases outside gene matches: 9. There are 14 residues in the CDR3. Germline CDR1 is GTSNPN and CDR2 is SVGIG (reference sequence). The CDR3 DNA sequence: TGTGCCTCGACTAGCGGGATCTCCCCGAACATTCAGTACTTC. This sequence encodes CASTSGISPNIQYF.

This clone has only one observation. The rearrangement links TRBV6-5 to TRBJ1-5; D not resolved. The germline V gene encodes CDR1 MNHEY and CDR2 SVGAGI. V dropped 7 bases and J dropped 2 bases, with 9 bases sitting between them. The CDR3 covers 13 residues. In DNA, the CDR3 is TGTGCCAGCAACATCCTGGGCAATCAGCCCCAGCATTTT. It specifies CASNILGNQPQHF.

The chain recombines TRBV15 with TRBJ2-1; D possibly corresponds to TRBD1 (6 bases). Germline CDR1 and CDR2: LNHNV and YYDKDF (reference sequence). The V gene lost 8 bases and the J gene lost 6 bases, with 8 bases spanning the gap. The CDR3 runs to 11 residues. CDR3 in DNA: TGTGCCACCTACAGGGTCAATGAGCAGTTCTTC. It yields the protein CATYRVNEQFF. The whole variable domain, remainder taken from reference TRBV15 and TRBJ2-1, is DAMVIQNPRYQVTQFGKPVTLSCSQTLNHNVMYWYQQKSSQAPKLLFHYYDKDFNNEADTPDNFQSRRPNTSFCFLDIRSPGLGDTAMYLCATYRVNEQFFGPGTRLTVL.